The rows below give T cell receptor beta chains drawn from one sample of a study of shared clonotypes between healthy human individuals. Measured with immunoSEQ multiplex PCR; TCRdb has only the in-frame clones, and not every one. Among approximately 2,300,000 clones listed, 92% were seen once. Sequencing was done on a sample of naive CD4+ T cells from PBMCs. The source of these receptors is a man younger than 30 in good health. Some clones in this sample may be carry-over from other donors' samples. Each CDR3 is given with its conserved first and last residue. The D gene is left open where the match is weak. Clone sizes are given selectively: once, few, many, or a class where the clone is expanded.

TRBJ1-5 - 16 TRBV28 - CASSLWARPGGQPQHF
TRBJ2-7 - 13 TRBV2 once CASSTGPPYEQYF
TRBJ2-1 - 14 TRBV15 once CATSREGFGREQFF
TRBJ2-2 - 16 TRBV7-8 - CASSLERASGTGELFF
TRBJ2-3 - 14 TRBV27 - CASSVIQGEDTQYF
TRBJ2-6 TRBD1 18 TRBV9 once CASSLGDRDASGANVLTF
TRBJ2-1 - 14 TRBV6-5 - CASNRGGAYNEQFF
TRBJ1-2 - 14 TRBV18 - CASSLSGDGYGYTF
TRBJ2-1 - 13 TRBV9 - CASSGPDYNEQFF
TRBJ2-7 - 14 TRBV27 - CASSSGDRAYEQYF
TRBJ2-5 - 13 TRBV28 - CASSLSTPETQYF
TRBJ1-1 - 14 TRBV28 - CASTVGGANTEAFF
TRBJ2-1 TRBD1 12 TRBV10-3 - CAISDTGGEQFF
TRBJ2-1 - 14 TRBV28 - CASSSSLIYNEQFF
TRBJ2-7 - 15 TRBV6-1 - CASSVSGPPLDEQYF
TRBJ1-1 - 14 TRBV5-1 few CASSLRPTNTEAFF
TRBJ1-2 - 14 TRBV28 - CASSSSWVNYGYTF
TRBJ2-7 - 17 TRBV11-2 - CASSLYPRGGTVYEQYF
TRBJ2-7 TRBD2 14 TRBV28 - CASMGGGRTYEQYF
TRBJ1-2 - 12 TRBV6-1 - CASTRRFYGYTF
TRBJ2-1 - 13 TRBV29-1 - CSVGEGSYNEQFF
TRBJ1-1 - 15 TRBV6-5 few CASSYDGFMNTEAFF
TRBJ2-3 TRBD2 16 TRBV27 - CASSIGTSGRGDTQYF
TRBJ2-7 TRBD1 15 TRBV18 - CASSPGDRASYEQYF
TRBJ2-7 - 15 TRBV5-6 - CASSPIRGHPYEQYF
TRBJ2-3 - 12 TRBV9 - CASSRRTDTQYF
TRBJ1-2 - 15 TRBV7-2 - CASSLMRGEYYGYTF
TRBJ2-7 - 16 TRBV28 - CASSLRPGPGLYEQYF
TRBJ2-2 TRBD1 15 TRBV18 - CASSPGTANTGELFF
TRBJ2-1 - 12 TRBV10-1 - CASSEVGDEQFF
TRBJ1-5 - 15 TRBV10-3 - CAAGGGEGSNQPQHF
TRBJ2-1 - 13 TRBV12-5 - CASGTRGDNEQFF
TRBJ1-2 - 12 TRBV7-6 - CASSATDYGYTF
TRBJ1-4 TRBD1 15 TRBV2 - CASRPQGATNEKLFF
TRBJ2-2 - 17 TRBV9 - CASSAAGGQRVPGELFF
TRBJ2-3 - 15 TRBV11-2 - CASSSLQGRTDTQYF
TRBJ2-1 - 14 TRBV5-1 - CASSFYPRAGEQFF
TRBJ2-5 TRBD1 15 TRBV29-1 - CSVEGTGGSGETQYF
TRBJ1-1 - 17 TRBV5-4 - CASSNLDRRLVNTEAFF
TRBJ1-5 - 13 TRBV2 once CACRGFHNQPQHF
TRBJ1-1 - 14 TRBV6-5 - CASSYRPLNTEAFF
TRBJ1-1 TRBD1 15 TRBV5-1 - CASTPVGGERTEAFF
TRBJ1-1 TRBD1 16 TRBV4-3 - CASSGHRGSVNTEAFF
TRBJ2-5 - 14 TRBV5-1 - CASSWAGGQETQYF
TRBJ2-7 - 13 TRBV5-4 - CASREAPSYEQYF
TRBJ2-1 TRBD2 16 TRBV5-1 - CASSPLTSGSYNEQFF
TRBJ2-5 - 15 TRBV9 - CASSVGLEGRETQYF
TRBJ2-3 TRBD2 15 TRBV5-6 - CASSDRAGSTDTQYF